This T cell receptor beta chain was sequenced for a study of cytomegalovirus exposure and HLA in healthy donors. 60 Vbeta and 13 Jbeta primers were used in PCR. The assay was immunoSEQ multiplex PCR, and TCRdb's table has in-frame clones only and misses some. This sample yields about 150,000 clones, of which roughly 75% are seen a single time; more than 1.2% belongs to the top ten. As to this clone: What it binds is unknown.

Study outcomes and limitations: CMV serostatus was the sole immune exposure information available.

The germline V gene encodes CDR1 SNHLY and CDR2 FYNNEI. V lost 10 bases, J lost 14 bases, and 11 bases stayed unmatched. The CDR3 consists of 11 residues. Sample: PBMCs. The V and J genes are TRBV2 and TRBJ2-3; 8 nucleotides line up with TRBD2. This TCR came from a man in his late teens or twenties in good health and CMV-seronegative. The CDR3 reads CATPGGTALYF. CDR3 DNA sequence: TGTGCCACTCCGGGGGGGACGGCCCTGTATTTT.